Below, one TCR beta chain is given with its context. What it binds is unknown. These data are taken from a study of T cell responses to AZD1222 COVID-19 vaccine. The protocol was immunoSEQ multiplex PCR, while the TCRdb copy is restricted to in-frame clones and leaves out a portion. This table holds 91,000 or so clones, approximately 90% found once. V trimming: 4 bases; J trimming: 9 bases; junction bases outside the gene matches: 6. Germline CDR1 and CDR2: MNHEY and SMNVEV (reference sequence). This CDR3 has 14 amino acids. Study-wide results and limits: Spike-specific TCR depth and breadth grew after two AZD1222 doses.

Sequenced here: peripheral blood, sampled 28 days after the second AZD1222 dose. The chain employs TRBV27 and TRBJ1-6; 7 nucleotides line up with TRBD1. This receptor was identified in an adult who received the AZD1222 COVID-19 vaccine. The chain's CDR3 is CASSSDRVSSPLHF. The CDR3 coding sequence is TGTGCCAGCAGTTCCGACAGGGTTTCTTCACCCCTCCACTTT.